This paragraph reports one T cell receptor beta chain. The data originate from a study of control samples from healthy donors and cancer patients. Assay used: immunoSEQ multiplex PCR; TCRdb lists only in-frame clones, some missing. The repertoire holds 100,000 to 120,000 clones, 85% to 90% seen once, with roughly 3.5% in the top ten. Sequencing used PBMCs. The receptor's source is a woman aged 60-70 years with lung cancer.

The CDR3 sequence is CASTRRGGNYGYTF. DNA for the CDR3: TGTGCCAGCACCCGAAGGGGGGGCAACTATGGCTACACCTTC. The chain combines TRBV21-1 with TRBJ1-2. TRBV21-1 is described as a pseudogene. This CDR3 contains 14 residues.